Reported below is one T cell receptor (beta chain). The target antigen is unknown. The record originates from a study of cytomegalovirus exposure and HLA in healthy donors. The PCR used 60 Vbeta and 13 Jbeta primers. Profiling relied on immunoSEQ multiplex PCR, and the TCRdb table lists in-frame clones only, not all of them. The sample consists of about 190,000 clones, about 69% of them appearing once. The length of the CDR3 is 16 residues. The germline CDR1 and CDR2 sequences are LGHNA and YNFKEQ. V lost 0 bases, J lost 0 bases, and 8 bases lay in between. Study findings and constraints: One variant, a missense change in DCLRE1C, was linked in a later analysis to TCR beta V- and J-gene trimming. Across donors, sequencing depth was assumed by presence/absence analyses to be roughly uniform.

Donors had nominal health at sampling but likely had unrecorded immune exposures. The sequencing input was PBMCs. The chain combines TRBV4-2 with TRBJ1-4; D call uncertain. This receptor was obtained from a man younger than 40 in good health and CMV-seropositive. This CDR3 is CASSQDFGATNEKLFF. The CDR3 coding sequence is TGTGCCAGCAGCCAAGATTTCGGTGCAACTAATGAAAAACTGTTTTTT.